These 25 T cell receptor beta chains were sequenced from one sample in a study of T cell responses to AZD1222 COVID-19 vaccine. Sequencing used immunoSEQ multiplex PCR; TCRdb keeps in-frame clones, though not all of them. The sample lists roughly 130,000 clones, 80% to 90% occurring once. The input for sequencing was peripheral blood, taken on day 0 of AZD1222 vaccination. The receptor set was obtained from an adult in good health.

The rearrangement uses TRBV7-2 and TRBJ2-2; D remains ambiguous. This CDR3 region has 14 residues. Between the trimmed V and J ends, which lost 11 bases and 5 bases, there was a span of 18 bases. CDR1 is SGHTA, CDR2 FQGNSA, per germline. The chain's CDR3 is CAWPGRESTGELFF. The CDR3 coding sequence is TGTGCCTGGCCGGGTCGAGAGTCAACCGGGGAGCTGTTTTTT. Full variable domain (rest looked up from reference TRBV7-2 and TRBJ2-2): GAGVSQSPSNKVTEKGKDVELRCDPISGHTALYWYRQSLGQGLEFLIYFQGNSAPDKSGLPSDRFSAERTGGSVSTLTIQRTQQEDSAVYLCAWPGRESTGELFFGEGSRLTVL.

The rearrangement links TRBV4-3 to TRBJ2-2, with D perhaps matching TRBD1 (5 bases). CDR3 length: 15 amino acids. The germline V gene encodes CDR1 LGHNA and CDR2 YSLEER. The V gene lost 5 bases and the J gene lost 5 bases, with 15 bases spanning the gap. CDR3 in amino acids: CASSSRPTDTGELFF. The CDR3 DNA reads as TGCGCCAGCAGCTCGCGACCGACAGATACCGGGGAGCTGTTTTTT.

Comments on this clone: The sample holds other DNA sequences that translate to the same CDR3. The chain employs TRBV5-4 and TRBJ1-1; possibly TRBD1 for D (5 bases). This CDR3 has 13 amino acids. Trimming stripped 0 bases from V and 3 bases from J, with 6 bases between. Germline V gene data show CDR1 as SGHNT and CDR2 as YYREEE (reference sequence). This chain's CDR3 is CASSLAGDTEAFF. The CDR3 DNA is TGTGCCAGCAGCTTGGCGGGGGACACTGAAGCTTTCTTT.

This clone was observed a handful of times. J is TRBJ2-2 and V is TRBV19; the match to TRBD2 covers 10 bases. Germline V gene sequence: CDR1 LNHDA, CDR2 SQIVND (reference sequence). The CDR3 runs 15 residues. V lost 7 bases, J lost 7 bases, and 9 bases stayed unmatched. CDR3 sequence: CASIPAGGPVGELFF. DNA for the CDR3: TGTGCCAGTATCCCAGCGGGGGGGCCGGTCGGGGAGCTGTTTTTT. The variable domain in full, with the rest retrieved from reference TRBV19 and TRBJ2-2, is DGGITQSPKYLFRKEGQNVTLSCEQNLNHDAMYWYRQDPGQGLRLIYYSQIVNDFQKGDIAEGYSVSREKKESFPLTVTSAQKNPTAFYLCASIPAGGPVGELFFGEGSRLTVL.

The V call is TRBV6-5, the J call TRBJ1-1, with D hard to call. Trimming left V 7 bases short and J 1 base short, with 7 bases between. Germline V lookup: CDR1 MNHEY, CDR2 SVGAGI. This CDR3 spans 12 amino acids. The CDR3, as DNA: TGTGCCAGCACCTCAACGAACACTGAAGCTTTCTTT. Translating it yields CASTSTNTEAFF.

The chain is built from TRBV27 and TRBJ1-3, with D unclear. The CDR3 extends over 14 amino acids. V lost 5 bases and J 0 bases, leaving 8 bases between the germline ends. The V gene's germline CDR1 is MNHEY and CDR2 SMNVEV (reference sequence). DNA of the CDR3: TGTGCCAGCAGTATGAGAGTCTCTGGAAACACCATATATTTT. Translating it yields CASSMRVSGNTIYF.

This chain uses TRBV6-5 with TRBJ1-1; 10 bases fit TRBD1. The length of the CDR3 is 14 residues. From germline, CDR1 is MNHEY and CDR2 SVGAGI. Losses at the gene ends were 6 bases for V and 5 bases for J; bases not matched to a gene: 6. This chain's CDR3 is CASRTGGAGTEAFF. Written as DNA, the CDR3 is TGTGCCAGCAGGACAGGGGGCGCGGGGACTGAAGCTTTCTTT.

This sequence joins TRBV28 and TRBJ1-1; D might be TRBD1 (6 bases). The germline gives CDR1 MDHEN, CDR2 SYDVKM. CDR3 size: 14 residues. Trimming left V 7 bases short and J 5 bases short, with 17 bases between. The CDR3 nucleotides read TGTGCCAGCATGACGGCGGGGGGCGAAACTGAAGCTTTCTTT. This codes for CASMTAGGETEAFF.

The chain recombines TRBV6-5 with TRBJ1-2, with D unclear. Germline V lookup: CDR1 MNHEY, CDR2 SVGAGI. This CDR3 contains 13 residues. Trimming cost V 2 bases and J 4 bases, with 8 bases left between them. Written as DNA, the CDR3 is TGTGCCAGCAGTTACGTCAACAGCTATGGCTACACCTTC. Its protein is CASSYVNSYGYTF.

This clone was counted a few times. The DNA of the CDR3 is TGTGCCAGCAGTTACCGGATGGACAGGCCATATGGATACGAGCAGTACTTC. Its protein is CASSYRMDRPYGYEQYF. The chain carries TRBV6-2 or TRBV6-3 and TRBJ2-7, with 7 bases aligning to TRBD1. The CDR3 is 17 amino acids. V was pared by 2 bases and J by 4 bases, with 14 bases of the junction left unmatched. Germline CDR1 and CDR2: MNHEY and SVGEGT.

This rearrangement joins TRBV7-2 to TRBJ2-2; 11 positions match TRBD2. CDR1 is SGHTA and CDR2 is FQGNSA in the germline V gene. The CDR3 sequence is 16 residues long. Germline trimming cut 5 bases from V and 3 bases from J; bases unmatched to any gene: 5. The CDR3 spells CASSLSGRAHTGELFF. DNA for the CDR3: TGTGCCAGCAGCCTTAGCGGGAGGGCCCACACCGGGGAGCTGTTTTTT.

In its sample, this clone was seen once. The chain carries TRBV7-2 and TRBJ2-5; TRBD2 agrees at 7 bases. Germline CDR1 reads SGHTA; CDR2 reads FQGNSA. The CDR3 loop spans 18 amino acids. The V segment lost 2 bases and the J segment 0 bases; nucleotides outside the gene matches: 12. CDR3 sequence (DNA): TGTGCCAGCAGCTTACAGGGCGCGGGAGCGAATTACCAAGAGACCCAGTACTTC. It encodes CASSLQGAGANYQETQYF. The full variable domain, with the rest looked up from reference TRBV7-2 and TRBJ2-5, is GAGVSQSPSNKVTEKGKDVELRCDPISGHTALYWYRQSLGQGLEFLIYFQGNSAPDKSGLPSDRFSAERTGGSVSTLTIQRTQQEDSAVYLCASSLQGAGANYQETQYFGPGTRLLVL.

The table lists this clone with a count of one. The CDR3 nucleotides are TGTGCCAGCAGCGCTCGACAGGGGGGTTCCGAAGCTTTCTTT. Residues: CASSARQGGSEAFF. This chain joins TRBV9 and TRBJ1-1; TRBD1 agrees at 9 bases. Unmatched junction bases numbered 8, after V lost 3 bases and J lost 8 bases. The CDR3 runs 14 residues. In germline, CDR1 is SGDLS, CDR2 YYNGEE.

V and J are TRBV9 and TRBJ1-1; D not resolved. CDR1 and CDR2 (germline): SGDLS, YYNGEE. V lost 0 bases to trimming and J lost 1 base, with 7 bases between them. The CDR3 totals 14 residues. CDR3 sequence (DNA): TGTGCCAGCAGCGTAGTTTTGGAGAACACTGAAGCTTTCTTT. This codes for CASSVVLENTEAFF.

The V call is TRBV5-1, the J call TRBJ1-1; unclear D gene. V lost 0 bases, J lost 1 base, and 10 bases lay in between. This CDR3 is 15 amino acids long. Per germline, CDR1 SGHRS and CDR2 YFSETQ. The DNA for the CDR3 is TGCGCCAGCAGCTTGGGAGTGGGCCGGAACACTGAAGCTTTCTTT. This sequence encodes CASSLGVGRNTEAFF.

The rearrangement links TRBV27 to TRBJ2-3; 9 bases agree with TRBD2. The germline V gene encodes CDR1 MNHEY and CDR2 SMNVEV (reference sequence). V lost 2 bases and J lost 0; bases outside the gene matches: 6. CDR3 length: 17 amino acids. CDR3 nucleotides: TGTGCCAGCAGTTTACTGGGCGGGGGGGCTAGCACAGATACGCAGTATTTT. Protein sequence: CASSLLGGGASTDTQYF.

The V gene is TRBV7-9, the J gene TRBJ2-5, with D tentatively TRBD2 (5 bases). The V gene lost 5 bases and the J gene lost 4 bases, with 8 bases spanning the gap. This CDR3 has 12 amino acids. CDR1 is SEHNR and CDR2 is FQNEAQ in the germline V gene (reference sequence). For the CDR3, the DNA is TGTGCCAGCAGCCCACGGGGAGAGACCCAGTACTTC. This translates into CASSPRGETQYF.

This chain joins TRBV6-5 and TRBJ2-2; the D is unclear. Germline loops: CDR1 MNHEY, CDR2 SVGAGI. CDR3 size: 12 residues. Trimming removed 6 bases from V and 1 base from J, with 3 bases in between. DNA of the CDR3: TGTGCCAGCAGGATGAACACCGGGGAGCTGTTTTTT. Protein sequence: CASRMNTGELFF.

This clone has only a few counts. The chain joins TRBV10-3 to TRBJ2-7, with no clear D. There are 11 residues in the CDR3. Germline V gives CDR1 ENHRY, CDR2 SYGVKD. The V and J ends lost 7 bases and 0 bases respectively, with 4 bases between them. CDR3 sequence (DNA): TGTGCCATCACTGGCTCCTACGAGCAGTACTTC. This codes for CAITGSYEQYF.

Only one count was recorded for this clone. The V and J genes are TRBV19 and TRBJ2-4; 11 bases fit TRBD2. CDR3 size: 17 residues. After removal of 3 bases from V and 8 bases from J, the junction contained 12 bases not matched to a gene. CDR1 and CDR2 (germline): LNHDA, SQIVND (reference sequence). CDR3 sequence reads: CASSIGTSGPAGYIQYF. As DNA, the CDR3 is TGTGCCAGTAGTATTGGGACTAGCGGCCCAGCGGGGTACATTCAGTACTTC.

The chain uses TRBV5-1 and TRBJ2-7, with 9 bases aligning to TRBD1. CDR1 and CDR2 (germline): SGHRS, YFSETQ. This CDR3 comprises 15 residues. Trimming cost V 3 bases and J 3 bases; bases outside gene matches: 7. The CDR3 nucleotides read TGCGCCAGCAGCTACGGGACAGGGACAATCTACGAGCAGTACTTC. This translates into CASSYGTGTIYEQYF.

The chain employs TRBV4-3 and TRBJ2-1, with 14 bases matching TRBD2. This CDR3 contains 18 residues. Per the germline V gene, CDR1 is LGHNA and CDR2 is YSLEER. V trimming: 4 bases; J trimming: 3 bases; junction bases outside the gene matches: 8. For the CDR3, the DNA is TGCGCCAGCAGCCGAGGACTAGCGGGAGGAGCAAACTACAATGAGCAGTTCTTC. Protein sequence: CASSRGLAGGANYNEQFF.

The chain is built from TRBV5-1 and TRBJ2-3; D remains unclear. Trimming left V 3 bases short and J 2 bases short, with 7 bases between. The CDR3 is 13 amino acids. Per the germline V gene, CDR1 is SGHRS and CDR2 is YFSETQ. The CDR3 nucleotides read TGCGCCAGCAGCTCCCTTCTCACAGATACGCAGTATTTT. It specifies CASSSLLTDTQYF.

The gene calls are TRBV5-4 and TRBJ2-7, with D perhaps TRBD2 (5 bases). The CDR3 has 14 amino acids. Germline CDR1 reads SGHNT; CDR2 reads YYREEE (reference sequence). Trimming took off 2 bases at V and 2 bases at J, with 11 bases between the two ends. The CDR3 coding sequence is TGTGCCAGCAGCTTATCCGGGAATACCTACGAGCAGTACTTC. It encodes CASSLSGNTYEQYF.

The rearrangement uses TRBV5-4 and TRBJ1-4, with TRBD1 matching over 10 bases. The CDR3 is 14 amino acids. Per germline, CDR1 SGHNT and CDR2 YYREEE (reference sequence). The J segment lost 7 bases and the V segment lost 4 bases, leaving 4 bases of the junction unmatched. In DNA, the CDR3 is TGTGCCAGCAGCCCAGGACAGGGGGTTGAAAAACTGTTTTTT. Its translation: CASSPGQGVEKLFF.